These T cell receptor beta chains were read from a single sample in a study of cytomegalovirus exposure and HLA in healthy donors. Measured with immunoSEQ multiplex PCR; TCRdb has only the in-frame clones, and not every one. The table records about 170,000 clones, 79% of them present only once. Sequencing was done on a sample of PBMCs. The receptors were gathered from a woman between 50 and 59 years old in good health and CMV-seronegative. CDR3s include the opening cysteine and the closing phenylalanine or tryptophan. The D gene is left open where the match is weak. Rows may omit the clone size; those that give it use once, few, many or a size class.

clone_size j_call v_call d_call cdr3_nt cdr3_aa
. TRBJ1-1 TRBV2 . TGTGCCAGCAGGGTGTCCCCTGGGGGGTCCACTGAAGCTTTCTTT CASRVSPGGSTEAFF
. TRBJ2-1 TRBV6-6 . TGTGCCAGCAGTTTTCTGACTCCTCAGCAGTTCTTC CASSFLTPQQFF
once TRBJ2-6 TRBV5-1 TRBD2 TGCGCCAGCAGCGCCACCTTGTTTAGCGGGACCTACTCTGGGGCCAACGTCCTGACTTTC CASSATLFSGTYSGANVLTF
. TRBJ1-4 TRBV10-3 TRBD1 TGTGCCATCAGCTCGACAGGGCCTAATGAAAAACTGTTTTTT CAISSTGPNEKLFF
few TRBJ1-1 TRBV7-8 . TGTGCCAGCACCCCAGGGACACTGAACACTGAAGCTTTCTTT CASTPGTLNTEAFF
. TRBJ2-1 TRBV7-9 . TGTGCCAGCAGCTTCAACCGGGACTCCAACAATGAGCAGTTCTTC CASSFNRDSNNEQFF
few TRBJ1-5 TRBV6-4 . TGTGCCAGCCGGCTCCACCCAGGGGATAATCAGCCCCAGCATTTT CASRLHPGDNQPQHF
once TRBJ1-1 TRBV7-2 TRBD1 TGTGCCAGCAGTTTGACAGGGGAAAGTGAAGCTTTCTTT CASSLTGESEAFF
. TRBJ1-5 TRBV28 . TGTGCCAGCAGTTTGCCCGGGACACCGAATCAGCCCCAGCATTTT CASSLPGTPNQPQHF
. TRBJ2-4 TRBV19 TRBD1 TGTGCCAGTAGTCCGAACAGGGGGAGTAGTAACATTCAGTACTTC CASSPNRGSSNIQYF
. TRBJ2-2 TRBV19 TRBD1 TGTGCCAGTAAACGGGACAGGGGTAACACCGGGGAGCTGTTTTTT CASKRDRGNTGELFF
. TRBJ1-6 TRBV9 . TGTGCCAGCAGCCCCCGCGGGGGGGAGTCCTATAATTCACCCCTCCACTTT CASSPRGGESYNSPLHF
. TRBJ2-3 TRBV4-3 TRBD2 TGCGCCAGCAGCCACGGCCGACCGACTAGCGGGGGAGGAGATACGCAGTATTTT CASSHGRPTSGGGDTQYF
. TRBJ1-1 TRBV7-9 . TGTGCCAGCAGCCCCCGGGACAAGGGGCTTGGTGAAGCTTTCTTT CASSPRDKGLGEAFF
. TRBJ1-2 TRBV27 TRBD1 TGTGCCAGCAGTCCTCGGACAGGGTCGGGAGGCTACACCTTC CASSPRTGSGGYTF
few TRBJ2-6 TRBV4-1 . TGCGCCAGCAGCCAAGAATTAGGAGCTGGGGCCAACGTCCTGACTTTC CASSQELGAGANVLTF
few TRBJ1-5 TRBV7-9 . TGTGCCAGCAGCTCCCGAGCCGGTCAGCCCCAGCATTTT CASSSRAGQPQHF
. TRBJ2-5 TRBV5-1 . TGCGCCAGCAGCCTCCCAGATGGGACCCAGTACTTC CASSLPDGTQYF
. TRBJ1-1 TRBV6-5 . TGTGCCAGCAGCTATTCCGGGGGGGTGAACACTGAAGCTTTCTTT CASSYSGGVNTEAFF
once TRBJ2-7 TRBV7-2 TRBD2 TGTGCCAGCAGCGCGGGGGGCTCCTACGAGCAGTACTTC CASSAGGSYEQYF
few TRBJ2-7 TRBV28 TRBD1 TGTGCCAGCAGTTTATCTCGGCCAGGGGGACCCTACGAGCAGTACTTC CASSLSRPGGPYEQYF
. TRBJ2-3 TRBV14 TRBD1 TGTGCCAGCAGCCCGGACAGGACTAGCACAGATACGCAGTATTTT CASSPDRTSTDTQYF
. TRBJ2-1 TRBV5-8 TRBD1 TGTGCCAGCAGCTTGGGACAGGGCCTCAATGAGCAGTTCTTC CASSLGQGLNEQFF
few TRBJ1-1 TRBV25-1 . TGTGCCAGCAGCAGGGTGAACACTGAAGCTTTCTTT CASSRVNTEAFF
. TRBJ1-4 TRBV30 . TGTGCCTGGAGTGGTGGGGCAGAACTTGAAAAACTGTTTTTT CAWSGGAELEKLFF
few TRBJ2-5 TRBV9 . TGTGCCAGCAGCGTAGCTGTAGGGGTGGGGCAAGAGACCCAGTACTTC CASSVAVGVGQETQYF
. TRBJ2-3 TRBV6-5 . TGTGCCAGCAGTAAGACAGTGGGAGATACGCAGTATTTT CASSKTVGDTQYF
. TRBJ2-3 TRBV6-4 . TGTGCCAGCAGTGACTCGTCGCGAGACACAGATACGCAGTATTTT CASSDSSRDTDTQYF
. TRBJ1-5 TRBV5-1 TRBD1 TGCGCCAGCAGCTCCGGGGCAGGGGGCATTAATCAGCCCCAGCATTTT CASSSGAGGINQPQHF
. TRBJ1-2 TRBV28 TRBD1 TGTGCCAGCAGTCGTACGGGACAGGGGACTGGCTACACCTTC CASSRTGQGTGYTF
. TRBJ1-1 TRBV11-2 . TGTGCCAGCAGCTTAGGACGCCAAAAGCGGGAAGCTTTCTTT CASSLGRQKREAFF
. TRBJ1-2 TRBV4-1 . TGCGCCAGCAGCCAAGGTAGAGGGGGTGTCTATGGCTACACCTTC CASSQGRGGVYGYTF
. TRBJ1-5 TRBV29-1 TRBD1 TGCAGCGCCGGACAGGGCCGGAAGGATCAGCCCCAGCATTTT CSAGQGRKDQPQHF
once TRBJ2-1 TRBV15 TRBD1 TGTGCCACCAGCAGCTTTGACAGGGGAATTGGAAATGAGCAGTTCTTC CATSSFDRGIGNEQFF
. TRBJ1-1 TRBV7-9 TRBD1 TGTTCCAGCAGCATTGGACAGGGCCCCGAAGCTTTCTTT CSSSIGQGPEAFF
. TRBJ2-1 TRBV7-3 TRBD2 TGTGCCAGCAGCCAAGGGCTAGAAGGGGTGGGAGGGGAGCAGTTCTTC CASSQGLEGVGGEQFF
few TRBJ1-2 TRBV11-2 . TGTGCCAGCAGCGAACGACCAGGGAACTATGGCTACACCTTC CASSERPGNYGYTF
. TRBJ1-3 TRBV4-3 . TGCGCCAGCAGCCAAGAATGGCAGGAAAACACCATATATTTT CASSQEWQENTIYF
. TRBJ1-5 TRBV5-5 TRBD1 TGTGCCAGCAGCTTCCGGGACAGGGGCAATCAGCCCCAGCATTTT CASSFRDRGNQPQHF
. TRBJ1-4 TRBV2 . TGTGCCAGCAGTGAAGCGACCGGGACATCGGGTGAAAAACTGTTTTTT CASSEATGTSGEKLFF
. TRBJ2-3 TRBV5-5 . TGTGCCAGCAGCTGGAACGGGCAGGGTGCAGATACGCAGTATTTT CASSWNGQGADTQYF
few TRBJ1-5 TRBV6-5 . TGTGCCAGCAGTTCAGGGCTAGGCAGCAATCAGCCCCAGCATTTT CASSSGLGSNQPQHF
. TRBJ1-4 TRBV29-1 TRBD1 TGCAGCGCCCGACAGGGCAATGGGGCAACTAATGAAAAACTGTTTTTT CSARQGNGATNEKLFF